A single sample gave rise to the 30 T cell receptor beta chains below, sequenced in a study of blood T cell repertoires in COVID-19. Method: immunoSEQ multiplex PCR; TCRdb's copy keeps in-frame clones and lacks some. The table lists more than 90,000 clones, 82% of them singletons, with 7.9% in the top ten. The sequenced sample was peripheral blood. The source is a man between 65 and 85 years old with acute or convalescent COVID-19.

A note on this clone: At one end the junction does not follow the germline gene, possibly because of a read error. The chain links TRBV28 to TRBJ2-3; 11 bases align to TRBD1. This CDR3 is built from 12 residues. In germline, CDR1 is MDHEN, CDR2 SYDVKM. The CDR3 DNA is TGTGCCAGCAGTGCCGGGACAGGGGGTCCGGATTTT. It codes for CASSAGTGGPDF.

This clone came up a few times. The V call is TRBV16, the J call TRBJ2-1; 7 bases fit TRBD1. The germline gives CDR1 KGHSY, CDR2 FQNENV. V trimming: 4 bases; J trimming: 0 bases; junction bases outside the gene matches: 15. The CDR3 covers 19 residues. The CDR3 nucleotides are TGTGCCAGCAGCCCGGTAGACCACAGGGGCGCCAGCTCCTACAATGAGCAGTTCTTC. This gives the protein CASSPVDHRGASSYNEQFF.

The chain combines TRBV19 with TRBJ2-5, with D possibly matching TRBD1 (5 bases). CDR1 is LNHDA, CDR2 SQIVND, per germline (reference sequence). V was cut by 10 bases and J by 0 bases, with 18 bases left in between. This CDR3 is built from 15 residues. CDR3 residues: CATKQGPQHQETQYF. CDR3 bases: TGTGCCACCAAGCAGGGCCCCCAGCACCAAGAGACCCAGTACTTC.

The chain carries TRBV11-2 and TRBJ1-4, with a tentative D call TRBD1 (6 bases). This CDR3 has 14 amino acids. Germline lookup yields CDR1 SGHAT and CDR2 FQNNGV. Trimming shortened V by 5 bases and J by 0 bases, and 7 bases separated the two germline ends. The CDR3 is CASSPGATNEKLFF. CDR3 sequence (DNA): TGTGCCAGCAGCCCAGGGGCAACTAATGAAAAACTGTTTTTT.

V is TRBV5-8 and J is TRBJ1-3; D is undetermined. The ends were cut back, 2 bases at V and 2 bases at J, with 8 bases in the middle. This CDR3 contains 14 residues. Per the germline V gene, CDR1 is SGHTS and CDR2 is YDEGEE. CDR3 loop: CASSFRLPGNTIYF. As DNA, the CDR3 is TGTGCCAGCAGCTTTCGTCTTCCTGGAAACACCATATATTTT.

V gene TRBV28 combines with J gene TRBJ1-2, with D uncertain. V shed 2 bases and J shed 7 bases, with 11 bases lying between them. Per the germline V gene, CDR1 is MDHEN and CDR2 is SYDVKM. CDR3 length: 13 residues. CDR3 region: CASSLGMAGGYTF. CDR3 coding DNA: TGTGCCAGCAGTTTAGGTATGGCGGGTGGCTACACCTTC.

The CDR3: CASSVSGGRTDTQYF. The CDR3 region has the DNA TGTGCCAGCAGCGTTAGCGGGGGCCGCACAGATACGCAGTATTTT. The rearrangement joins TRBV9 to TRBJ2-3; the match to TRBD2 covers 9 bases. V lost 2 bases, J lost 1 base, and 2 bases stayed unmatched. The CDR3 is made up of 15 amino acids. Germline V gene lookup returns CDR1 SGDLS and CDR2 YYNGEE.

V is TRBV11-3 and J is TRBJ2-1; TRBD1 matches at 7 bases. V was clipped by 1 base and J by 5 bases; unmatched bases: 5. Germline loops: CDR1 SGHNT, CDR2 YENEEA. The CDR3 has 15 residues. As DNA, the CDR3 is TGTGCCAGCAGCTTAGGGTGGGACAGAGACAATGAGCAGTTCTTC. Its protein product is CASSLGWDRDNEQFF.

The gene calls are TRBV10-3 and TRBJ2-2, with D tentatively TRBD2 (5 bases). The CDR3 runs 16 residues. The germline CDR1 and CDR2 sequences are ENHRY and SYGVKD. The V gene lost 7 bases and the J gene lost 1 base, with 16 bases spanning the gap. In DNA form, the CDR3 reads TGTGCCATCAAGGAGCTTGGTAGCGAGAACACCGGGGAGCTGTTTTTT. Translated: CAIKELGSENTGELFF.

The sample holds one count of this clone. The CDR3 DNA sequence: TGTGCCAGCAGCTTTAACAGGGGGCGAGGCACCGGGGAGCTGTTTTTT. Its translation is CASSFNRGRGTGELFF. The J gene is TRBJ2-2, the V gene TRBV5-5; the match to TRBD1 covers 9 bases. The CDR3 has 16 amino acids. Germline V lookup: CDR1 SGHKS, CDR2 YYEKEE (reference sequence). Trimming cost V 2 bases and J 4 bases; bases outside gene matches: 6.

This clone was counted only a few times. The CDR3 sequence is CASGTQGAAEAFF. The CDR3 DNA reads as TGTGCCAGCGGTACCCAGGGGGCTGCTGAAGCTTTCTTT. The chain employs TRBV28 and TRBJ1-1; 8 bases map to TRBD1. Looked up from germline, CDR1 is MDHEN and CDR2 is SYDVKM. The CDR3 totals 13 residues. V gave up 8 bases and J gave up 6 bases; unmatched junction bases: 8.

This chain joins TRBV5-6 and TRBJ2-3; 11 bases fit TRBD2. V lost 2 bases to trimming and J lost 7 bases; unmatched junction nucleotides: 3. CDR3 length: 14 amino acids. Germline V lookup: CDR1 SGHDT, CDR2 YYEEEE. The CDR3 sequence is CASSFSGGANTQYF. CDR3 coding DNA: TGTGCCAGCAGCTTTAGCGGGGGGGCGAATACGCAGTATTTT.

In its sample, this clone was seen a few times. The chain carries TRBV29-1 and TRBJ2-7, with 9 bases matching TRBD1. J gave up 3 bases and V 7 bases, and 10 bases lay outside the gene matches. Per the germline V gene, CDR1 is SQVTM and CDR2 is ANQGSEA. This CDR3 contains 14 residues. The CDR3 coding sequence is TGCAGCGCCTCGGGACAGGGAGGCAACTACGAGCAGTACTTC. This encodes CSASGQGGNYEQYF.

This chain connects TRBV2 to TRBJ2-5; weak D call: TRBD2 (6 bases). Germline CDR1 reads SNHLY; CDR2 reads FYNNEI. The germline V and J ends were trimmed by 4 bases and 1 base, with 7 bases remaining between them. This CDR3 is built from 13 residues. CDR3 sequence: CASSGGTQETQYF. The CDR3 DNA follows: TGTGCCAGCAGTGGCGGGACCCAAGAGACCCAGTACTTC.

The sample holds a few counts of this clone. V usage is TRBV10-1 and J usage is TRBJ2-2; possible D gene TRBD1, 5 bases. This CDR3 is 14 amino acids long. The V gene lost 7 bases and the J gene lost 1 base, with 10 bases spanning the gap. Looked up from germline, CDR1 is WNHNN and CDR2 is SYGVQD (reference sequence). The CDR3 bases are TGCGCCAGCAAGGCAACAGGGAACACCGGGGAGCTGTTTTTT. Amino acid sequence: CASKATGNTGELFF.

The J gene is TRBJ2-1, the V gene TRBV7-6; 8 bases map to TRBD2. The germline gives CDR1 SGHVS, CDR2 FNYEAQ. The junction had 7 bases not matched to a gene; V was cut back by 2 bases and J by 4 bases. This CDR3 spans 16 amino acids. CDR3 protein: CASSLISGAIYNEQFF. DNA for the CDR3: TGTGCCAGCAGCTTAATTAGCGGGGCAATATACAATGAGCAGTTCTTC. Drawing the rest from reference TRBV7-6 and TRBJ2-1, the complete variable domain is GAGVSQSPRYKVTKRGQDVALRCDPISGHVSLYWYRQALGQGPEFLTYFNYEAQQDKSGLPNDRFSAERPEGSISTLTIQRTEQRDSAMYRCASSLISGAIYNEQFFGPGTRLTVL.

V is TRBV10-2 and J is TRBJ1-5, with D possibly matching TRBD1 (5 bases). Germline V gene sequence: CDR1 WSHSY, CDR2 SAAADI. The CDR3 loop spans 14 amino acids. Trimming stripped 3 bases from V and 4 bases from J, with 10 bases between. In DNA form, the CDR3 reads TGCGCCAGCAGTGATTGGGGGACTAATCAGCCCCAGCATTTT. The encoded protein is CASSDWGTNQPQHF.

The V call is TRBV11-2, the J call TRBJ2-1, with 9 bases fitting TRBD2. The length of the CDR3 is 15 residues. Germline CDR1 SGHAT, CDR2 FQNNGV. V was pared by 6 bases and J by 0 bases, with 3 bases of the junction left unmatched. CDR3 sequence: CASRQLAGSYNEQFF. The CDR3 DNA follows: TGTGCCAGCAGGCAACTAGCGGGCTCCTACAATGAGCAGTTCTTC.

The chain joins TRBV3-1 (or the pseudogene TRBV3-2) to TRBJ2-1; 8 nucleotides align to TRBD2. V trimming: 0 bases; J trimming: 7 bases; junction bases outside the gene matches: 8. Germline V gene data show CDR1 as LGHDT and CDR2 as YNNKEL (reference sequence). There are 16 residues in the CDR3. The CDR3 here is CASSQDRSGRTNEQFF. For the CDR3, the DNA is TGTGCCAGCAGCCAAGATCGGAGCGGGAGAACGAATGAGCAGTTCTTC.

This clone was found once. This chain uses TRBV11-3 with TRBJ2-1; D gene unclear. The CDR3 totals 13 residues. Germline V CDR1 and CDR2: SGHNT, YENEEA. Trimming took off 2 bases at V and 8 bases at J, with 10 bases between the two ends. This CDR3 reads CASSLSPVDEQFF. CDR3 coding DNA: TGTGCCAGCAGCTTATCCCCCGTTGATGAGCAGTTCTTC.

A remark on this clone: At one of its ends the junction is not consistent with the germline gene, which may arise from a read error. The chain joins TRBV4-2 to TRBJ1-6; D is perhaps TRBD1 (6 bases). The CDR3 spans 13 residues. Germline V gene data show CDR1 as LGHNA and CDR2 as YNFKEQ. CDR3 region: CASSSGDNSPLHF. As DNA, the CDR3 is TGTGCCAGCAGCTCAGGGGATAACTCACCCCTCCACTTT.

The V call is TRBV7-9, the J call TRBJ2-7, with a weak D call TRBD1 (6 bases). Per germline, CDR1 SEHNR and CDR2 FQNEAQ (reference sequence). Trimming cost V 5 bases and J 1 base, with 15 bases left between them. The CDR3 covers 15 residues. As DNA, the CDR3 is TGTGCCAGCAGCAGTACCGCGACAGGTTCCTACGAGCAGTACTTC. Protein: CASSSTATGSYEQYF.

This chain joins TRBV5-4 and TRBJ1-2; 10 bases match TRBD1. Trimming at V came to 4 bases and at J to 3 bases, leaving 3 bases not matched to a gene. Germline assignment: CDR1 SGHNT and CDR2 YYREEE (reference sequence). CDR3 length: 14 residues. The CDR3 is CASSAGTGDYGYTF. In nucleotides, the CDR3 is TGTGCCAGCAGCGCCGGGACAGGGGACTATGGCTACACCTTC.

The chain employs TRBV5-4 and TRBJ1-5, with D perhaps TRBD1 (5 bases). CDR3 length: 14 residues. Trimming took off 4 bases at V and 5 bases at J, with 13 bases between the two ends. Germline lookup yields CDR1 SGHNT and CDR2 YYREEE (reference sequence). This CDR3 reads CASSQGRGDQPQHF. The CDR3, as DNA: TGTGCCAGCAGCCAGGGCCGCGGGGATCAGCCCCAGCATTTT.

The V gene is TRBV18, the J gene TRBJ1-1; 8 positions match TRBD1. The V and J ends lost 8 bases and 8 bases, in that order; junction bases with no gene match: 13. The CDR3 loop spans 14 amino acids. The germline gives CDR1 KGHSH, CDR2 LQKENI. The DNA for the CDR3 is TGTGCCAGCGCCCTAGGGCAGGGGGCTCAGGAAGCTTTCTTT. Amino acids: CASALGQGAQEAFF.

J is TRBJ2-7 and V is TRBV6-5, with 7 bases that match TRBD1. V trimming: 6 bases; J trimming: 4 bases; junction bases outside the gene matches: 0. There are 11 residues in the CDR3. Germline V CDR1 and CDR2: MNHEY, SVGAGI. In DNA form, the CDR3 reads TGTGCCAGCAGCAGGGGGTACGAGCAGTACTTC. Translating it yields CASSRGYEQYF.

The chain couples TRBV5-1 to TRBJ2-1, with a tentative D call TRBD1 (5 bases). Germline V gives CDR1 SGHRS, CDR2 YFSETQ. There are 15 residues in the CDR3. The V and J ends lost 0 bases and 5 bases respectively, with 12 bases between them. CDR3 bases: TGCGCCAGCAGCTTGGGGACATCGAAAGACAATGAGCAGTTCTTC. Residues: CASSLGTSKDNEQFF. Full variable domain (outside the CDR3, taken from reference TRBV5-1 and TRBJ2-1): KAGVTQTPRYLIKTRGQQVTLSCSPISGHRSVSWYQQTPGQGLQFLFEYFSETQRNKGNFPGRFSGRQFSNSRSEMNVSTLELGDSALYLCASSLGTSKDNEQFFGPGTRLTVL.

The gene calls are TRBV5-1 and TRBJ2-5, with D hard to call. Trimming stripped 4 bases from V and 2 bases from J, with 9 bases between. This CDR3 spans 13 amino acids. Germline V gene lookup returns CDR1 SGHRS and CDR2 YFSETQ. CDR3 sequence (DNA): TGCGCCAGCAGCCCCTTATCTCAAGAGACCCAGTACTTC. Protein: CASSPLSQETQYF. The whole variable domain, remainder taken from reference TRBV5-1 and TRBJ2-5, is KAGVTQTPRYLIKTRGQQVTLSCSPISGHRSVSWYQQTPGQGLQFLFEYFSETQRNKGNFPGRFSGRQFSNSRSEMNVSTLELGDSALYLCASSPLSQETQYFGPGTRLLVL.

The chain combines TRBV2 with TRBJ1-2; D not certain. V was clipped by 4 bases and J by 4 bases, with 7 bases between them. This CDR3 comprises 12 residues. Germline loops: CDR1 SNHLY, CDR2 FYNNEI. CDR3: CASSAASYGYTF. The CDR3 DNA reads TGTGCCAGCAGTGCCGCTAGCTATGGCTACACCTTC. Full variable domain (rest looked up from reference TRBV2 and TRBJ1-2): EPEVTQTPSHQVTQMGQEVILRCVPISNHLYFYWYRQILGQKVEFLVSFYNNEISEKSEIFDDQFSVERPDGSNFTLKIRSTKLEDSAMYFCASSAASYGYTFGSGTRLTVV.

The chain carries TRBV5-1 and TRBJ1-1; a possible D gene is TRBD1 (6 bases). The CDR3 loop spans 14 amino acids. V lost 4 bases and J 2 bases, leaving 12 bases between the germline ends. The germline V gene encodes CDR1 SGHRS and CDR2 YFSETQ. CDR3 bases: TGCGCCAGCAGCAAGACGACAGGAAACACTGAAGCTTTCTTT. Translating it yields CASSKTTGNTEAFF.